This T cell receptor beta chain was identified in a study of blood T cells in healthy people across ages. Findings and limits, study-wide: Naive T cell percentage showed a strong correlation with TCR beta diversity. Unsorted PBMCs ruled out conclusive naive versus antigen-experienced comparison. Diversity was higher, and naive CD4+ cells more numerous, in long-lived donors than in aged donors.

Sample-barcoded 5' priming and a J-beta primer mix drove a second PCR of about 7 to 11 cycles. CDR3-containing paired-end reads numbered at least 2.5 million in each sample. TCRdb used MiXCR to reprocess the 5' RACE reads, holding one entry per CDR3 protein. Here the sample spans hundreds of thousands of distinct CDR3 sequences, nearly 25% being singletons. This clonotype appeared a few times. Its matching antigen is unknown. Trimming stripped 6 bases from V and 8 bases from J, with 7 bases between. The CDR3 is 10 residues long. Germline V gives CDR1 MDHEN, CDR2 SYDVKM. The sample was also linked to a second study, of T cells of mothers and their children.

The specimen sequenced was blood. The sequence derives from a boy aged 5-17 years in good health. The chain couples TRBV28 to TRBJ2-5, with D unclear. This chain's CDR3 is CASSRPTQYF. The CDR3 nucleotides are TGTGCCAGCAGCCGCCCTACCCAGTACTTC.